These 21 T cell receptor beta chains were all obtained from the same sample, sequenced in a study of patients and donors after allogeneic stem cell transplantation. TCRdb redid the calling of the RT-PCR reads with MiXCR, one entry per CDR3 protein. The sample consists of some 230,000 distinct CDR3 sequences, 13% to 15% of them appearing once. The sequencing input was blood, either unsorted or a sorted T cell fraction (not recorded which). These receptors originate from a human donor who was either an allogeneic HSCT recipient or a stem cell or donor lymphocyte infusion donor (not recorded which). It is not recorded whose cells these are; they may come from a transplant donor.

Ten or more counts support this clonotype. DNA of the CDR3: TGTGCCAGCAGCCCAGAGGCGCCCGCCAGGTCCTACGAGCAGTACTTC. Residues: CASSPEAPARSYEQYF. J is TRBJ2-7 and V is TRBV7-2, with D unresolved. CDR1 is SGHTA, CDR2 FQGNSA, per germline. The germline V and J ends were trimmed by 5 bases and 1 base, with 18 bases remaining between them. This CDR3 contains 16 residues. Combining the CDR3 with reference TRBV7-2 and TRBJ2-7 gives the whole variable domain GAGVSQSPSNKVTEKGKDVELRCDPISGHTALYWYRQSLGQGLEFLIYFQGNSAPDKSGLPSDRFSAERTGGSVSTLTIQRTQQEDSAVYLCASSPEAPARSYEQYFGPGTRLTVT.

At least ten counts were recorded for this clonotype. The rearrangement links TRBV20-1 to TRBJ1-2, with 7 nucleotides matching TRBD1. The CDR3 loop spans 14 amino acids. J was trimmed by 0 bases and V by 7 bases; bases with no gene match: 8. CDR1 DFQATT and CDR2 SNEGSKA come from the germline V gene (reference sequence). The DNA of the CDR3 is TGCAGTGGGGAGGACAGGCGAACTAACTATGGCTACACCTTC. It encodes CSGEDRRTNYGYTF.

The chain links TRBV10-3 to TRBJ1-4; D perhaps matches TRBD1 (5 bases). The germline V gene encodes CDR1 ENHRY and CDR2 SYGVKD. The CDR3 is 15 residues long. Deletions cut 0 bases from V and 8 bases from J, with 13 bases between. The CDR3 DNA reads as TGTGCCATCAGTGAGTCGAGGCAGGGTCGGGAAAAACTGTTTTTT. Encoded protein: CAISESRQGREKLFF.

This sequence joins TRBV6-4 and TRBJ2-3; possible D gene TRBD2, 5 bases. V was pared by 6 bases and J by 8 bases, with 18 bases between. Germline lookup yields CDR1 MRHNA and CDR2 SNTAGT. The CDR3 length is 14 residues. CDR3: CASSPGVEFATQYF. In DNA, the CDR3 is TGTGCCAGCAGCCCCGGGGTTGAATTTGCTACGCAGTATTTT.

This chain joins TRBV20-1 and TRBJ2-3; 14 nucleotides align to TRBD2. CDR1 is DFQATT, CDR2 SNEGSKA, per germline (reference sequence). The CDR3 has 15 residues. Trimming took 3 bases from V and 3 from J; bases not matched to a gene: 2. DNA for the CDR3: TGCAGTGCTAGTGGACTAGCGGGAGGAACAGATACGCAGTATTTT. This gives the protein CSASGLAGGTDTQYF.

In its sample, this clonotype was seen a few times. The rearrangement joins TRBV28 to TRBJ1-1, with D possibly matching TRBD1 (5 bases). The CDR3 sequence is 15 residues long. Per germline, CDR1 MDHEN and CDR2 SYDVKM. V gave up 9 bases and J gave up 11 bases, with 28 bases separating them. The CDR3 sequence is CASHTLLGAAASAFF. CDR3 coding DNA: TGTGCCAGTCATACGTTGTTAGGGGCCGCGGCGTCGGCTTTCTTT.

This clonotype was found a few times. The chain carries TRBV15 and TRBJ2-7; 8 bases agree with TRBD1. The CDR3 consists of 15 residues. Germline CDR1 is LNHNV and CDR2 is YYDKDF (reference sequence). V lost 2 bases to trimming and J lost 3 bases; unmatched junction nucleotides: 6. Written as DNA, the CDR3 is TGTGCCACCAGCAGATCCGGACAGGGTCGCTACGAGCAGTACTTC. This sequence encodes CATSRSGQGRYEQYF.

This clonotype has more than one count but fewer than ten. The gene calls are TRBV4-3 and TRBJ1-1, with D unclear. Germline loops: CDR1 LGHNA, CDR2 YSLEER. This CDR3 contains 16 residues. V lost 2 bases to trimming and J lost 1 base, with 14 bases between them. CDR3 region: CASSQNYGTANTEAFF. CDR3 coding DNA: TGCGCCAGCAGCCAAAACTATGGAACGGCGAACACTGAAGCTTTCTTT.

This clonotype was seen more than once but under ten times. The chain couples TRBV2 to TRBJ2-3; tentatively, D is TRBD1 or TRBD2 (5 bases each). The V gene lost 3 bases and the J gene lost 7 bases, with 14 bases spanning the gap. CDR3 size: 14 residues. CDR1 is SNHLY and CDR2 is FYNNEI in the germline V gene. This CDR3 reads CASSDGDVVNTQYF. CDR3 in DNA: TGTGCCAGCAGTGACGGGGACGTTGTTAATACGCAGTATTTT.

This clonotype has a count of ten or more. CDR3 sequence: CASSHSGQGASGELFF. In DNA, the CDR3 is TGCGCCAGCAGCCACTCCGGACAGGGAGCGAGCGGGGAGCTGTTTTTT. The V call is TRBV4-3, the J call TRBJ2-2, with 8 bases aligning to TRBD1. There are 16 residues in the CDR3. Per the germline V gene, CDR1 is LGHNA and CDR2 is YSLEER. After removal of 3 bases from V and 7 bases from J, the junction contained 10 bases not matched to a gene.

This clonotype was detected ten times or more. The genes are TRBV12-3 or TRBV12-4 and TRBJ2-1; D unclear. The ends were cut back, 3 bases at V and 15 bases at J, with 15 bases in the middle. CDR3 length: 12 amino acids. CDR3 sequence (DNA): TGTGCCAGCAGTTTCCCGGGTGGGGATCCGTTCTTC. This sequence encodes CASSFPGGDPFF.

This sequence joins TRBV3-1 and TRBJ2-7; the D gene is possibly TRBD1 (6 bases). Trimming cost V 1 base and J 6 bases, with 10 bases left between them. The length of the CDR3 is 13 residues. Germline V gene data show CDR1 as LGHDT and CDR2 as YNNKEL (reference sequence). For the CDR3, the DNA is TGTGCCAGCAGCCAAGCGGGCAGGGGCGAGCAGTACTTC. This codes for CASSQAGRGEQYF.

The rearrangement uses TRBV7-8 and TRBJ2-2, with 7 bases matching TRBD2. Germline CDR1 reads SGHVS; CDR2 reads FQNEAQ. The ends lost 6 bases at V and 4 bases at J; junction bases unmatched: 5. The CDR3 loop spans 14 amino acids. The CDR3 region has the DNA TGTGCCAGCAGGGGAGGGGCCTCCACCGGGGAGCTGTTTTTT. Amino acids: CASRGGASTGELFF.

This clonotype was found many times. The rearrangement joins TRBV29-1 to TRBJ2-7; D gene uncertain. The V end was cut by 4 bases, the J end by 7 bases, with 20 bases between. Germline lookup yields CDR1 SQVTM and CDR2 ANQGSEA. The CDR3 contains 14 residues. CDR3 region: CSVANLDGSGEQYF. CDR3 DNA: TGCAGCGTTGCTAACCTGGACGGAAGTGGGGAGCAGTACTTC.

This clonotype has just one count. V usage is TRBV5-4 and J usage is TRBJ2-3; a weak D match, TRBD2 (6 bases). Germline V gene sequence: CDR1 SGHNT, CDR2 YYREEE (reference sequence). The ends were cut back, 2 bases at V and 2 bases at J, with 12 bases in the middle. The CDR3 consists of 15 residues. This chain's CDR3 is CASSFPGLTTDTQYF. CDR3 nucleotide sequence: TGTGCCAGCAGCTTCCCGGGACTTACCACAGATACGCAGTATTTT.

Points on this clonotype: One end of the junction fails to match germline, which may point to a read error. The chain has TRBV7-7 and TRBJ2-5, with D possibly called TRBD1 or TRBD2 (5 bases each). The CDR3 runs to 13 residues. Looked up from germline, CDR1 is SSHAT and CDR2 is FNYEAQ (reference sequence). The CDR3: CASSPTTLGAQYF. CDR3 nucleotide sequence: TGTGCTAGCAGCCCCACGACCCTGGGGGCCCAGTACTTC.

This chain links TRBV11-2 with TRBJ1-6; 7 bases line up with TRBD1. The ends lost 4 bases at V and 3 bases at J; junction bases unmatched: 3. Germline-derived CDR1 and CDR2 are SGHAT and FQNNGV. The CDR3 consists of 15 residues. The CDR3 spells CASSSRTGYNSPLHF. The CDR3, as DNA: TGTGCCAGCAGCTCCCGGACAGGCTATAATTCACCCCTCCACTTT. The full variable domain, in which reference TRBV11-2 and TRBJ1-6 provide the parts outside the CDR3, is EAGVAQSPRYKIIEKRQSVAFWCNPISGHATLYWYQQILGQGPKLLIQFQNNGVVDDSQLPKDRFSAERLKGVDSTLKIQPAKLEDSAVYLCASSSRTGYNSPLHFGNGTRLTVT.

This clonotype has a handful of counts. The V gene is TRBV12-3 or TRBV12-4, the J gene TRBJ2-2; tentative D call: TRBD1 (6 bases). CDR3 length equals 15 residues. The germline V and J ends were trimmed by 6 bases and 0 bases, with 11 bases remaining between them. CDR3 sequence reads: CASRGGPSNTGELFF. CDR3 coding DNA: TGTGCCAGCAGAGGGGGTCCGTCGAACACCGGGGAGCTGTTTTTT.

The chain recombines TRBV4-1 with TRBJ1-6; perhaps TRBD1 as D (6 bases). CDR1 is MGHRA and CDR2 is YSYEKL in the germline V gene. The length of the CDR3 is 21 residues. Trimming pared 1 base from V and 5 bases from J, leaving 27 bases between. The CDR3 DNA reads TGCGCCAGCAGCCAAGCCCCCGACTTCTACAGGGAAGGGGAGCATAATTCACCCCTCCACTTT. Translated, it gives CASSQAPDFYREGEHNSPLHF.

The V call is TRBV5-1, the J call TRBJ2-2; D is tentatively TRBD1 or TRBD2 (5 bases each). The germline gives CDR1 SGHRS, CDR2 YFSETQ. The CDR3 is 16 residues long. V was cut by 2 bases and J by 2 bases, with 13 bases left in between. The CDR3 bases are TGCGCCAGCAGCTTCAGTGGGACGGGTAACACCGGGGAGCTGTTTTTT. This encodes CASSFSGTGNTGELFF.

CDR3 nucleotides: TGTGCCAGCAGTTTGTACCCGGGCTACGAGCAGTACTTC. Translation gives CASSLYPGYEQYF. V gene TRBV6-5 combines with J gene TRBJ2-7; D gene unclear. Between the trimmed V and J ends, which lost 4 bases and 3 bases, there was a span of 10 bases. The CDR3 is 13 residues long. Per the germline V gene, CDR1 is MNHEY and CDR2 is SVGAGI.